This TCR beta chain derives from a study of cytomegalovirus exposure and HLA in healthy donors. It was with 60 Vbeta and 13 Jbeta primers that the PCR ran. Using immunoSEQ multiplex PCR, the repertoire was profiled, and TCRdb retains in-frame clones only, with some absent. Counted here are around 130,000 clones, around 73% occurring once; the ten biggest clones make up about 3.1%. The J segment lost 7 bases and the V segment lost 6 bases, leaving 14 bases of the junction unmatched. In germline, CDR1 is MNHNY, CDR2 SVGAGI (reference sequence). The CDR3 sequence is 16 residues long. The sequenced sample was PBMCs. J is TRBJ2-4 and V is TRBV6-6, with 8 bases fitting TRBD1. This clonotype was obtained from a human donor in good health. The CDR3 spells CASRGRRAGGLNIQYF. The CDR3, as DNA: TGTGCCAGCAGGGGGAGAAGGGCAGGGGGCTTGAACATTCAGTACTTC.